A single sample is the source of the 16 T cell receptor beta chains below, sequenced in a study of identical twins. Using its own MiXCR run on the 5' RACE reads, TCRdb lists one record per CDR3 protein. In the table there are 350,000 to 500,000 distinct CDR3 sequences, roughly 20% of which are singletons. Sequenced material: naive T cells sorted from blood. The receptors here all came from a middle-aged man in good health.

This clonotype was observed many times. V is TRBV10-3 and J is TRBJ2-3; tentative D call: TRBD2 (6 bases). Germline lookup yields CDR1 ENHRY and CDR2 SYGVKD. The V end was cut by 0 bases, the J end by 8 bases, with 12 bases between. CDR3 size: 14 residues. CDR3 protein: CAISESARGLTQYF. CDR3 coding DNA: TGTGCCATCAGTGAGTCGGCCCGGGGACTTACGCAGTATTTT.

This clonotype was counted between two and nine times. The CDR3 protein is CASRTGGRGQFF. The CDR3 nucleotides are TGTGCCAGCAGAACGGGGGGTAGGGGGCAGTTCTTC. The V and J genes are TRBV2 and TRBJ2-1, with TRBD2 identical over 7 bases. Germline CDR1 is SNHLY and CDR2 is FYNNEI. Unmatched junction bases numbered 8, after V lost 6 bases and J lost 12 bases. There are 12 residues in the CDR3.

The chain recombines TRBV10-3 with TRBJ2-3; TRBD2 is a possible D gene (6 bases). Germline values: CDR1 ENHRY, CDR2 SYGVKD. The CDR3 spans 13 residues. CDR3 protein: CATEASGTDTQYF. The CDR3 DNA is TGTGCAACCGAGGCTAGCGGCACAGATACGCAGTATTTT.

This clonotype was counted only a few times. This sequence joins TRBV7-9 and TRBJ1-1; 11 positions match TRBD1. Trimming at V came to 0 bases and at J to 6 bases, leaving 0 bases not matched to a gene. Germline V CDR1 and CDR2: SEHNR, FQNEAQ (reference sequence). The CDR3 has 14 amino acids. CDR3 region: CASSLAGQGAEAFF. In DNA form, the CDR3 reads TGTGCCAGCAGCTTAGCGGGACAGGGGGCTGAAGCTTTCTTT.

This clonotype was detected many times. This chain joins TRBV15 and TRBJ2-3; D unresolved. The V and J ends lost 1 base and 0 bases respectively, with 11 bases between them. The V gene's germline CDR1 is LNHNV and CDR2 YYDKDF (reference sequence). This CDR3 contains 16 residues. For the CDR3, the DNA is TGTGCCACCAGCAGAGCACCTGTTTCTAGCACAGATACGCAGTATTTT. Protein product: CATSRAPVSSTDTQYF.

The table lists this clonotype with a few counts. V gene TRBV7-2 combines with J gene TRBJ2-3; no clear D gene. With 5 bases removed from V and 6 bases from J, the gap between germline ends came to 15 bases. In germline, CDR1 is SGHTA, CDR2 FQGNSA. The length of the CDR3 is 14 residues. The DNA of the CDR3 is TGTGCCAGCAGCGACCGGAGTTCTGGCGATACGCAGTATTTT. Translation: CASSDRSSGDTQYF.

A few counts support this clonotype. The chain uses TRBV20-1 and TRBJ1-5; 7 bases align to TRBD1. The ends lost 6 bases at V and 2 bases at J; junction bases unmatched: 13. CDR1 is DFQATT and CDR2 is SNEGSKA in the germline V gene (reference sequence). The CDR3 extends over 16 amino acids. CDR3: CSASSGGGWGNQPQHF. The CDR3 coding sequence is TGCAGTGCCTCGTCGGGAGGGGGCTGGGGCAATCAGCCCCAGCATTTT.

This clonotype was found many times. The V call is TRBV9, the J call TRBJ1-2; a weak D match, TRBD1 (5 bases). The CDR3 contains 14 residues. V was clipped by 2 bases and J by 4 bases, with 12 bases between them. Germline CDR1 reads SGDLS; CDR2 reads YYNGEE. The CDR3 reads CASSVSGSAYGYTF. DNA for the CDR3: TGTGCCAGCAGCGTTTCAGGGAGCGCCTATGGCTACACCTTC.

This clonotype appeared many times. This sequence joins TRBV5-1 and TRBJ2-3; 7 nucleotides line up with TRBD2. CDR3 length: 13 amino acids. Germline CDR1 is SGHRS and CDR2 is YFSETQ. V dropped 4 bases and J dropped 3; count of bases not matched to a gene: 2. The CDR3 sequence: CASSTGGTDTQYF. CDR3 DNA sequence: TGCGCCAGCAGCACGGGGGGAACAGATACGCAGTATTTT.

In DNA, the CDR3 is TGTGCCAGTAGTATCGGGACTAGCGGGAGGACCTACGAGCAGTACTTC. This translates into CASSIGTSGRTYEQYF. V is TRBV19 and J is TRBJ2-7, with TRBD2 matching over 15 bases. The ends lost 3 bases at V and 2 bases at J; junction bases unmatched: 2. CDR3 length: 16 residues. The V gene's germline CDR1 is LNHDA and CDR2 SQIVND (reference sequence).

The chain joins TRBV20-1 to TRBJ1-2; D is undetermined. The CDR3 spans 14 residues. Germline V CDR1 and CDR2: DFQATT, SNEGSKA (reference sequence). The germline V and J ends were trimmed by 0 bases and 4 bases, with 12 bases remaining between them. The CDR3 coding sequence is TGCAGTGCTAGAGACAGGCGCCAACTCTATGGCTACACCTTC. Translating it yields CSARDRRQLYGYTF.

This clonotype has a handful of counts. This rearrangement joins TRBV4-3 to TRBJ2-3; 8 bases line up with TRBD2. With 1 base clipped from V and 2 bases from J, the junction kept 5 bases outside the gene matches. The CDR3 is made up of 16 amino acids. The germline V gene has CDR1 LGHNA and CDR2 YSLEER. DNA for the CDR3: TGCGCCAGCAGCCAAGGGACTAGCAGTTACACAGATACGCAGTATTTT. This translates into CASSQGTSSYTDTQYF.

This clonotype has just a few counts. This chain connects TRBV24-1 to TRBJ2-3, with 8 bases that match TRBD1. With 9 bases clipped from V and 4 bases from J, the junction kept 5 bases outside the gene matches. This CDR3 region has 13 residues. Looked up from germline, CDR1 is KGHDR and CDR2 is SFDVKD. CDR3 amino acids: CATGQGMADTQYF. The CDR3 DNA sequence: TGTGCCACCGGACAGGGTATGGCAGATACGCAGTATTTT.

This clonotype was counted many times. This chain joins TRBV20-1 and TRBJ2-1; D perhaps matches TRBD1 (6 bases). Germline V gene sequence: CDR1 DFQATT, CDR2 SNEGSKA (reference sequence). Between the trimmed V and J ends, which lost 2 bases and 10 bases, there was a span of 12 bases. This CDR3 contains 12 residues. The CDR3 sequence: CSARPWQGEQFF. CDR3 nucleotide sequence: TGCAGTGCTAGACCCTGGCAGGGGGAGCAGTTCTTC.

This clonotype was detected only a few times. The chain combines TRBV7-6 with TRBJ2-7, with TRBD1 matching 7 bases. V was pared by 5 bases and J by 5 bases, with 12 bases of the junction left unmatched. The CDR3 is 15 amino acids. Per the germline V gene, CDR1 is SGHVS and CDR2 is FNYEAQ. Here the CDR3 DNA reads TGTGCCAGCAGCAATACCCTACAGGGGTACCACGAGCAGTACTTC. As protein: CASSNTLQGYHEQYF. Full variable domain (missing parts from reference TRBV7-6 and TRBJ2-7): GAGVSQSPRYKVTKRGQDVALRCDPISGHVSLYWYRQALGQGPEFLTYFNYEAQQDKSGLPNDRFSAERPEGSISTLTIQRTEQRDSAMYRCASSNTLQGYHEQYFGPGTRLTVT.

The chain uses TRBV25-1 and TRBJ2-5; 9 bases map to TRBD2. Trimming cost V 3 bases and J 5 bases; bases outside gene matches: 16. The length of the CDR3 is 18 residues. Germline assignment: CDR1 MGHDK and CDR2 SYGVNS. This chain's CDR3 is CASSEREAWLAGWETQYF. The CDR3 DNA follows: TGTGCCAGCAGTGAGCGGGAAGCCTGGCTAGCGGGGTGGGAGACCCAGTACTTC.